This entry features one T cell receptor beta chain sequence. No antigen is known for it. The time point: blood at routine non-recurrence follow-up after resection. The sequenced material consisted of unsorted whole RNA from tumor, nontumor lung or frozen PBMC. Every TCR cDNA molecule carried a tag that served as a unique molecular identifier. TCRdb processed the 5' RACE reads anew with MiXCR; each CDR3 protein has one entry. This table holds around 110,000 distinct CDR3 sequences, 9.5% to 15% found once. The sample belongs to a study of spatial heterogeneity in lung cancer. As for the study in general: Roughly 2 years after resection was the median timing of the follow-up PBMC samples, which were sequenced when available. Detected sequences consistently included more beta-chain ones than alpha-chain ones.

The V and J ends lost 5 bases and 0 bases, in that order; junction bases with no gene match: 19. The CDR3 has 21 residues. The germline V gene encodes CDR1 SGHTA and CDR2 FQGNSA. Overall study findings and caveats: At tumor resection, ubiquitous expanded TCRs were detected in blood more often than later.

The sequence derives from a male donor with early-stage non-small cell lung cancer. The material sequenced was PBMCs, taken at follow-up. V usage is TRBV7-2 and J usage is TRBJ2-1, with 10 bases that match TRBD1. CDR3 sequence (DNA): TGTGCCAGCAGCCCAAGTCTCCCGGGACAGGGGAGGTGGGGCTCCTACAATGAGCAGTTCTTC. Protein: CASSPSLPGQGRWGSYNEQFF.